This TCR beta chain was identified in a study of immune evolution from preneoplasia to lung adenocarcinoma. Histologic diagnosis was independently verified by two lung pathologists. V gave up 2 bases and J gave up 11 bases, with 9 bases separating them. Germline loops: CDR1 MDHEN, CDR2 SYDVKM. The CDR3 sequence is 11 residues long. This table comes from immunoSEQ multiplex PCR, and its TCRdb copy is limited to in-frame clones, with some not included. This sample has some 5,100 clones; roughly 78% occur once, and the top ten carry less than 14%. The TCR was taken from a person aged 55-85 years with lung adenocarcinoma. Sequencing used FFPE minimally invasive lung adenocarcinoma tissue. This chain uses TRBV28 with TRBJ1-1; no clear D. CDR3 bases: TGTGCCAGCAGTTTAGGTTCCGTGGCTTTCTTT. Amino acids: CASSLGSVAFF.